This entry lists 19 T cell receptor beta chains sequenced from one sample in a study of shared clonotypes between healthy human individuals. Using immunoSEQ multiplex PCR, the repertoire was profiled, and TCRdb retains in-frame clones only, with some absent. The table has under 850,000 clones, around 77% seen once. Sequencing was done on a sample of memory CD4+ T cells sorted from blood. As for subset: CD45RA-negative fraction. The receptor source for this set is a young woman in good health.

This chain joins TRBV7-3 and TRBJ2-3, with a weak D call TRBD1 (7 bases). V gave up 5 bases and J gave up 0 bases, with 21 bases separating them. The CDR3 loop spans 18 amino acids. Germline-derived CDR1 and CDR2 are SGHTA and FQGTGA. In DNA, the CDR3 is TGTGCCAGCAGCCCCAGGGGGAGAGGAGGGCCGAGCACAGATACGCAGTATTTT. Residues: CASSPRGRGGPSTDTQYF.

This clone was recorded once. The J gene is TRBJ2-7, the V gene TRBV7-9, with 9 bases matching TRBD2. CDR1 is SEHNR and CDR2 is FQNEAQ in the germline V gene (reference sequence). There are 17 residues in the CDR3. Germline trimming cut 1 base from V and 2 bases from J; bases unmatched to any gene: 9. The CDR3: CASSLDTTSGFAYEQYF. The CDR3 DNA sequence: TGTGCCAGCAGCTTAGACACTACTAGCGGGTTCGCCTACGAGCAGTACTTC.

The CDR3 region has the DNA TGCAGCGCTGTAGCGGGAGGGCCAGATACGCAGTATTTT. Its translation is CSAVAGGPDTQYF. The chain couples TRBV29-1 to TRBJ2-3; 11 nucleotides match TRBD2. The CDR3 has 13 amino acids. Germline CDR1 SQVTM, CDR2 ANQGSEA. J lost 4 bases, V lost 7 bases, and 4 bases had no gene match.

The J gene is TRBJ1-5, the V gene TRBV6-1; D is possibly TRBD1 (6 bases). The V gene lost 7 bases and the J gene lost 13 bases, with 11 bases spanning the gap. The CDR3 consists of 10 residues. Looked up from germline, CDR1 is MNHNS and CDR2 is SASEGT. The DNA for the CDR3 is TGTGCCAGCACCGGGGGCGAGCAGCATTTT. Residues: CASTGGEQHF.

This rearrangement joins TRBV18 to TRBJ2-1, with TRBD2 identical over 9 bases. V trimming: 0 bases; J trimming: 6 bases; junction bases outside the gene matches: 6. The V gene's germline CDR1 is KGHSH and CDR2 LQKENI. This CDR3 contains 16 residues. Here the CDR3 reads CASSPPASGMSNEQFF. The CDR3 region has the DNA TGTGCCAGCTCACCACCGGCTAGCGGGATGAGCAATGAGCAGTTCTTC.

This clone was counted a few times. This chain connects TRBV14 to TRBJ1-2; maybe TRBD1 (5 bases). Deletions cut 1 base from V and 4 bases from J, with 7 bases between. Germline V CDR1 and CDR2: SGHDN, FVKESK. This CDR3 spans 13 amino acids. The CDR3 DNA sequence: TGTGCCAGCAGCCAAGTAGGGGCCTATGGCTACACCTTC. It specifies CASSQVGAYGYTF.

In its sample, this clone was seen once. The genes are TRBV28 and TRBJ1-2; D is unresolved. The V and J ends lost 6 bases and 0 bases respectively, with 17 bases between them. The CDR3 sequence is 16 residues long. The V gene's germline CDR1 is MDHEN and CDR2 SYDVKM. DNA of the CDR3: TGTGCCAGCAGAGAAAACCCTGCGGTAGCTAACTATGGCTACACCTTC. Its translation is CASRENPAVANYGYTF.

The V and J genes are TRBV5-1 and TRBJ2-7; the D call may be TRBD1 or TRBD2 (5 bases each). Germline-derived CDR1 and CDR2 are SGHRS and YFSETQ. Trimming removed 0 bases from V and 6 bases from J, with 16 bases in between. The CDR3 is made up of 15 amino acids. The CDR3 here is CASSLGTEAQGEQYF. The CDR3 nucleotides read TGCGCCAGCAGCTTGGGGACTGAGGCCCAGGGCGAGCAGTACTTC.

The chain has TRBV5-1 and TRBJ2-5; the match to TRBD2 covers 16 bases. Per germline, CDR1 SGHRS and CDR2 YFSETQ. J lost 4 bases, V lost 4 bases, and 7 bases had no gene match. CDR3 length: 17 residues. In DNA, the CDR3 is TGCGCCAGCAGCCCGGGACTAGCGGGAGGGCGGGGAGAGACCCAGTACTTC. Translated: CASSPGLAGGRGETQYF.

Turning to this clone: Other DNA variants within this sample encode the same CDR3. The CDR3 nucleotides are TGTGCCAGCAGTGGAAGTAATAGCAATCAGCCCCAGCATTTT. This gives the protein CASSGSNSNQPQHF. The rearrangement joins TRBV2 to TRBJ1-5; no clear D gene. Germline CDR1 and CDR2: SNHLY and FYNNEI. The CDR3 spans 14 residues. V was shortened by 4 bases and J by 0 bases, with 7 bases between the two germline ends.

The CDR3 reads CASSQLDASSYEQYF. The CDR3 region has the DNA TGTGCCAGCAGCCAATTGGACGCGAGCTCCTACGAGCAGTACTTC. The chain combines TRBV4-2 with TRBJ2-7; D gene uncertain. In germline, CDR1 is LGHNA, CDR2 YNFKEQ. Trimming shortened V by 2 bases and J by 0 bases, and 11 bases separated the two germline ends. CDR3 length equals 15 residues.

This clone has only a few counts. The CDR3, as DNA: TGTGCCAGCAGTCCCACATCAGGGGAGGTAGAAAAACTGTTTTTT. Its protein product is CASSPTSGEVEKLFF. The chain recombines TRBV28 with TRBJ1-4; D might be TRBD1 (6 bases). V was shortened by 5 bases and J by 8 bases, with 18 bases between the two germline ends. Germline V gene data show CDR1 as MDHEN and CDR2 as SYDVKM. The CDR3 loop spans 15 amino acids.

This clone has a handful of counts. The same CDR3 arises from other DNA sequences in this sample as well. The genes are TRBV18 and TRBJ1-1; no clear D gene. CDR3 length: 14 residues. V was cut by 2 bases and J by 0 bases, with 7 bases left in between. Germline loops: CDR1 KGHSH, CDR2 LQKENI. In nucleotides, the CDR3 is TGTGCCAGCTCACCATTGGAGATGAACACTGAAGCTTTCTTT. Amino acids: CASSPLEMNTEAFF.

This chain joins TRBV6-5 and TRBJ1-5, with D unclear. Germline lookup yields CDR1 MNHEY and CDR2 SVGAGI. The length of the CDR3 is 15 residues. V was cut by 0 bases and J by 0 bases, with 6 bases left in between. The CDR3 sequence is CASSYSGFSNQPQHF. In DNA, the CDR3 is TGTGCCAGCAGTTACTCAGGGTTTAGCAATCAGCCCCAGCATTTT.

In the case of this clone: Other DNA sequences in this sample translate to the same CDR3. The rearrangement links TRBV5-1 to TRBJ2-3; D not certain. V dropped 4 bases and J dropped 6 bases, with 6 bases sitting between them. This CDR3 contains 11 residues. Germline V CDR1 and CDR2: SGHRS, YFSETQ. The CDR3 here is CASSLGDTQYF. DNA for the CDR3: TGCGCCAGCAGCCTCGGGGATACGCAGTATTTT.

The chain links TRBV29-1 to TRBJ1-4; D is perhaps TRBD1 (5 bases). The CDR3 length is 11 residues. The V gene lost 5 bases and the J gene lost 11 bases, with 12 bases spanning the gap. Germline-derived CDR1 and CDR2 are SQVTM and ANQGSEA. CDR3 sequence: CSVIQGEKLFF. CDR3 coding DNA: TGCAGCGTTATCCAGGGAGAGAAACTGTTTTTT.

A few counts support this clone. The chain has TRBV7-3 and TRBJ2-7, with no clear D. Germline V lookup: CDR1 SGHTA, CDR2 FQGTGA. The V end was cut by 5 bases, the J end by 0 bases, with 14 bases between. The CDR3 has 15 residues. Written as DNA, the CDR3 is TGTGCCAGCAGCGCCTACGTTGGGGACTCCTACGAGCAGTACTTC. It specifies CASSAYVGDSYEQYF.

This clone was seen once. This chain joins TRBV11-2 and TRBJ2-3, with 8 nucleotides matching TRBD1. The junction had 9 bases not matched to a gene; V was cut back by 5 bases and J by 5 bases. The CDR3 consists of 15 residues. The germline V gene has CDR1 SGHAT and CDR2 FQNNGV. The CDR3 DNA follows: TGTGCCAGCAGCGTGGACAGGGTTTATGGAGATACGCAGTATTTT. Translation: CASSVDRVYGDTQYF.

The chain recombines TRBV2 with TRBJ2-2; TRBD1 matches 9 bases. From germline, CDR1 is SNHLY and CDR2 FYNNEI. V shed 4 bases and J 2 bases; nucleotides not matched to a gene: 2. CDR3 length: 15 residues. In nucleotides, the CDR3 is TGTGCCAGCAGTGGGACAGGGGACAACACCGGGGAGCTGTTTTTT. Its translation: CASSGTGDNTGELFF.